The 7 T cell receptor beta chains reported below all come from one sample, sequenced in a study of blood T cells in healthy people across ages. For the second PCR, which ran for roughly 6 to 12 cycles, a sample-barcoded 5' primer and a J-beta primer mix were used. MiXCR, applied by TCRdb to the 5' RACE reads, yields one record per CDR3 protein. This table has over a million distinct CDR3 sequences, less than 50% appearing once. The sequencing input was blood. Receptors were obtained from a woman between 55 and 75 years old in good health.

The chain links TRBV29-1 to TRBJ2-3; TRBD1 is a possible D gene (5 bases). The CDR3 spans 16 residues. Between the trimmed V and J ends, which lost 1 base and 8 bases, there was a span of 22 bases. Germline CDR1 SQVTM, CDR2 ANQGSEA. The CDR3 reads CSVEGRAVSIGRTQYF. CDR3 in DNA: TGCAGCGTTGAAGGCAGGGCAGTTTCCATCGGTCGTACGCAGTATTTT.

This clonotype has a single count. The V and J genes are TRBV5-1 and TRBJ1-4, with D uncertain. Germline CDR1 SGHRS, CDR2 YFSETQ. The CDR3 extends over 12 amino acids. Trimming removed 6 bases from V and 8 bases from J, with 11 bases in between. Here the CDR3 reads CASTGREEKLFF. Written as DNA, the CDR3 is TGCGCCAGCACCGGTCGCGAGGAAAAACTGTTTTTT.

This clonotype was seen ten or more times. The V call is TRBV29-1, the J call TRBJ2-1, with no clear D. Deletions cut 5 bases from V and 4 bases from J, with 9 bases between. The CDR3 extends over 12 amino acids. Germline V lookup: CDR1 SQVTM, CDR2 ANQGSEA. The CDR3 spells CSVLGAYNEQFF. The CDR3 coding sequence is TGCAGCGTTCTTGGTGCTTACAATGAGCAGTTCTTC.

J is TRBJ1-5 and V is TRBV19; D not certain. V lost 5 bases to trimming and J lost 4 bases, with 18 bases between them. Per germline, CDR1 LNHDA and CDR2 SQIVND (reference sequence). The CDR3 is 16 amino acids. The CDR3: CASSPSKGSPNQPQHF. The DNA of the CDR3 is TGTGCCAGTAGTCCCAGTAAGGGCAGCCCGAATCAGCCCCAGCATTTT.

The rearrangement uses TRBV29-1 and TRBJ2-5; D unclear. The V end was cut by 2 bases, the J end by 2 bases, with 9 bases between. This CDR3 contains 13 residues. Germline CDR1 SQVTM, CDR2 ANQGSEA. The CDR3: CSVEMWQQETQYF. The CDR3 nucleotides are TGCAGCGTTGAAATGTGGCAACAAGAGACCCAGTACTTC.

CDR3 bases: TGTGCCAGCAGTTCGCTAGAGGTGGTAGATACGCAGTATTTT. Translating it yields CASSSLEVVDTQYF. This sequence joins TRBV28 and TRBJ2-3, with no clear D. The V gene's germline CDR1 is MDHEN and CDR2 SYDVKM. Deletions cut 4 bases from V and 5 bases from J, with 13 bases between. The CDR3 runs to 14 residues. Based on the CDR3 plus reference TRBV28 and TRBJ2-3, the full variable domain is DVKVTQSSRYLVKRTGEKVFLECVQDMDHENMFWYRQDPGLGLRLIYFSYDVKMKEKGDIPEGYSVSREKKERFSLILESASTNQTSMYLCASSSLEVVDTQYFGPGTRLTVL.

This clonotype was seen ten or more times. The chain employs TRBV4-2 and TRBJ2-5; tentatively, D is TRBD1 (6 bases). This CDR3 is 15 amino acids long. Germline values: CDR1 LGHNA, CDR2 YNFKEQ. V shed 2 bases and J shed 2 bases, with 12 bases lying between them. CDR3 in amino acids: CASSQSADSQETQYF. CDR3 coding DNA: TGTGCCAGCAGCCAATCAGCGGACAGTCAAGAGACCCAGTACTTC.